This T cell receptor (beta chain) was retrieved from a study of neurological immune-mediated disorders. Germline V CDR1 and CDR2: DFQATT, SNEGSKA (reference sequence). The germline V and J ends were trimmed by 3 bases and 5 bases, with 14 bases remaining between them. This CDR3 has 14 residues. Many counts were recorded for this clonotype. Described time point: longitudinal time-point 2. TCRdb reanalysed the 5' RACE reads using MiXCR and keeps one entry per CDR3 protein. The repertoire consists of some 30,000 distinct CDR3 sequences, with 10% to 15% occurring once and the leading ten covering approximately 2.3%.

This sequence originates from a woman aged 40 to 49 in good health. Sequenced sample: PBMCs. The chain uses TRBV20-1 and TRBJ2-1; maybe TRBD1 (6 bases). The CDR3 loop reads CSASGDTKNNEQFF. CDR3 nucleotide sequence: TGCAGTGCTAGTGGGGACACGAAGAACAATGAGCAGTTCTTC.